The T cell receptor (beta chain) described here comes from a study of immune evolution from preneoplasia to lung adenocarcinoma. Whole-study results and caveats: Clonality was highest in normal lung, lower in later-stage lesions apparently. Highest clonality occurred in KRAS-mutant, not EGFR-mutant or double wild-type, nodules.

Histologic diagnosis was independently verified by two lung pathologists. Nucleic acids came from premalignant or tumor cells enriched by macro-dissection. This clone was observed a few times. The antigen remains unidentified. This CDR3 spans 15 amino acids. The J segment lost 3 bases and the V segment lost 0 bases, leaving 4 bases of the junction unmatched. Germline V lookup: CDR1 MNHEY, CDR2 SVGAGI. TCRdb keeps only in-frame clones here, not all; method: immunoSEQ multiplex PCR. The sample contains 9,100 or so clones, about three quarters of which appear only once. Material for sequencing was FFPE lung adenocarcinoma in situ tissue. This receptor was obtained from a person aged 55 to 79 with lung adenocarcinoma. This chain links TRBV6-5 with TRBJ1-1, with 7 bases aligning to TRBD1. Here the CDR3 DNA reads TGTGCCAGCAGTTACTCACGGACAGGCGACACTGAAGCTTTCTTT. Translation: CASSYSRTGDTEAFF.